The clone carrying this T cell receptor (beta chain) occurred a few times. Antigen: not known. This record belongs to a study of T-cell reconstitution after alpha-beta-depleted transplantation in children. Study-wide points: After one year, T-cell counts and TCRbeta diversity mostly came from new T cells.

Molecular barcoding with unique molecular identifiers was used for the TCRbeta library. MiXCR was run by TCRdb on the PCR reads, yielding one entry per CDR3 protein. This table holds about 310,000 distinct CDR3 sequences, roughly 25% found once. The germline V gene encodes CDR1 DFQATT and CDR2 SNEGSKA (reference sequence). V shed 2 bases, J shed 3 bases, and the junction held 7 bases outside the gene matches. The CDR3 has 15 amino acids. This chain joins TRBV20-1 and TRBJ2-7; 10 bases are a match to TRBD2. Sequenced here: PBMCs, mostly from graft donor cells, sampled 180 days after TCRalphabeta/CD19-depleted stem cell transplant. The receptor's source is a male patient aged 10-17 years who had a stem cell transplant for acute lymphoblastic leukemia, so the T cells may come from the graft donor. Written as DNA, the CDR3 is TGCAGTGCTAGACGGAGCGGGAGGGCCATCTACGAGCAGTACTTC. Residues: CSARRSGRAIYEQYF.